The table lists the clone carrying this T cell receptor beta chain with a count of one. The sample originates from a study of blood T cell repertoires in COVID-19. CDR1 is SGHTA, CDR2 FQGNSA, per germline. CDR3 length: 14 residues. V lost 5 bases, J lost 7 bases, and 12 bases lay in between. Recovered Cohort 3 donors showed two negative PCRs, clearance, or symptom resolution. Original methodology: The authors estimated nucleated cell counts from reference gene primer amplification. The table came from immunoSEQ multiplex PCR; TCRdb's copy has only in-frame clones and leaves some out. For V, J and clone size, that table is used; D and trimming come from the DNA. The sample comprises around 240,000 clones, approximately 83% of which are singletons, and around 2% rests with the top ten.

The source is a woman aged 50 to 60 who had recovered from COVID-19. This chain joins TRBV7-2 and TRBJ1-6, with D maybe TRBD1 (5 bases). The material sequenced was PBMCs or T cells enriched from blood (not recorded which). The CDR3 DNA reads as TGTGCCAGCAGCCCTTCCCAGGGCAATTCACCCCTCCACTTT. Translating it yields CASSPSQGNSPLHF.